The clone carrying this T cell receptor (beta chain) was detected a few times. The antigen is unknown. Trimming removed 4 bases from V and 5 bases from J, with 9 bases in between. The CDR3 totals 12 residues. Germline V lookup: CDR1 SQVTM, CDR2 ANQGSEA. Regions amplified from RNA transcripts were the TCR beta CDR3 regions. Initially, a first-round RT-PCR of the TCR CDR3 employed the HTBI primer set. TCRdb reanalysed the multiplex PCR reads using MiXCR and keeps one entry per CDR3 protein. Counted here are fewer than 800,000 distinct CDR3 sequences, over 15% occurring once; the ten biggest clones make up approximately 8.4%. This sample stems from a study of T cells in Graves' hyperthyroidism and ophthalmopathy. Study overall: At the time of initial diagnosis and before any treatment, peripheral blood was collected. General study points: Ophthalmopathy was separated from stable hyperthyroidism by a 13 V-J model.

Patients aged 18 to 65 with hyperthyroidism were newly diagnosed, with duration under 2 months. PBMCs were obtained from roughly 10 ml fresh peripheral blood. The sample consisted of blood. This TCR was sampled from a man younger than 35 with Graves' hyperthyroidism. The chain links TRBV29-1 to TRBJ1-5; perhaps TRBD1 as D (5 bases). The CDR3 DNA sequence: TGCAGCGTTGCAGGGAAGGATCAGCCCCAGCATTTT. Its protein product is CSVAGKDQPQHF.